The 11 T cell receptor beta chains listed next were all sequenced from one sample in a study of control samples from healthy donors and cancer patients. Method: immunoSEQ multiplex PCR; TCRdb's copy keeps in-frame clones and lacks some. Of roughly 90,000 clones listed, just over 90% were seen once; the top ten hold about 1.5%. Sequenced: blood. These receptor sequences come from a woman aged 25 to 39 in good health.

This sequence joins TRBV5-4 and TRBJ2-3; no reliable D call. The CDR3 contains 14 residues. V gave up 0 bases and J gave up 1 base, with 6 bases separating them. CDR1 SGHNT and CDR2 YYREEE come from the germline V gene (reference sequence). As DNA, the CDR3 is TGTGCCAGCAGCTTGGTTCAGGGCACAGATACGCAGTATTTT. Translation: CASSLVQGTDTQYF.

The chain combines TRBV19 with TRBJ2-7; TRBD2 matches 10 bases. The trim removed 1 base at V and 6 bases at J, leaving 6 bases unmatched. The CDR3 loop spans 15 amino acids. Germline-derived CDR1 and CDR2 are LNHDA and SQIVND (reference sequence). DNA of the CDR3: TGTGCCAGTAGTATAGCGGCTAGCGGGGGAGGCGAGCAGTACTTC. Translating gives CASSIAASGGGEQYF. Using reference TRBV19 and TRBJ2-7 for the parts outside the CDR3, the full variable domain is DGGITQSPKYLFRKEGQNVTLSCEQNLNHDAMYWYRQDPGQGLRLIYYSQIVNDFQKGDIAEGYSVSREKKESFPLTVTSAQKNPTAFYLCASSIAASGGGEQYFGPGTRLTVT.

The CDR3 protein is CNQRETTTDTQYF. As DNA, the CDR3 is TGTAACCAGCGGGAGACGACCACAGATACGCAGTATTTT. The genes are TRBV25-1 and TRBJ2-3; 8 nucleotides match TRBD2. CDR3 length: 13 amino acids. Germline CDR1 reads MGHDK; CDR2 reads SYGVNS.

The chain has TRBV12-3 or TRBV12-4 and TRBJ1-2; D may be TRBD1 (6 bases). V lost 1 base and J lost 8, with 11 bases in between. The CDR3 loop spans 13 amino acids. CDR3 region: CASSLGQEGGYTF. In nucleotides, the CDR3 is TGTGCCAGCAGTTTAGGACAGGAGGGGGGCTACACCTTC.

The J gene is TRBJ2-3, the V gene TRBV5-1, with 10 bases matching TRBD2. J lost 2 bases, V lost 5 bases, and 2 bases had no gene match. The germline V gene has CDR1 SGHRS and CDR2 YFSETQ. This CDR3 spans 14 amino acids. The DNA for the CDR3 is TGCGCCAGCAGGCTAGCGGGAGTCACAGATACGCAGTATTTT. Its translation is CASRLAGVTDTQYF.

The gene calls are TRBV27 and TRBJ1-2; D perhaps matches TRBD1 (6 bases). The CDR3 runs to 13 residues. The V gene lost 5 bases and the J gene lost 2 bases, with 9 bases spanning the gap. Looked up from germline, CDR1 is MNHEY and CDR2 is SMNVEV (reference sequence). The CDR3 sequence: CASSTGINYGYTF. The CDR3 coding sequence is TGTGCCAGCAGTACAGGGATAAACTATGGCTACACCTTC.

The genes are TRBV5-6 and TRBJ1-5; the D is unclear. The CDR3 has 15 residues. From germline, CDR1 is SGHDT and CDR2 YYEEEE. Trimming stripped 1 base from V and 2 bases from J, with 10 bases between. CDR3 sequence (DNA): TGTGCCAGCAGCTTGTGGGTGGGCGGCAATCAGCCCCAGCATTTT. The encoded protein is CASSLWVGGNQPQHF.

This chain uses TRBV29-1 with TRBJ2-7; a weak D match, TRBD2 (7 bases). The CDR3 totals 13 residues. The V end lost 6 bases, the J end lost 0 bases, and 12 bases lay between the germline ends. Germline CDR1 reads SQVTM; CDR2 reads ANQGSEA. The DNA for the CDR3 is TGCAGCGTAGGAGGGGGGGACTCCTACGAGCAGTACTTC. It encodes CSVGGGDSYEQYF.

The chain has TRBV9 and TRBJ2-3; TRBD2 agrees at 9 bases. The ends lost 1 base at V and 2 bases at J; junction bases unmatched: 5. The germline gives CDR1 SGDLS, CDR2 YYNGEE. This CDR3 is 16 amino acids long. The CDR3 is CASSVWRGGSTDTQYF. CDR3 DNA sequence: TGTGCCAGCAGCGTATGGCGGGGGGGTTCCACAGATACGCAGTATTTT.

V and J are TRBV12-5 and TRBJ2-2; TRBD1 matches at 7 bases. The germline CDR1 and CDR2 sequences are LGHNT and FRNRAP. This CDR3 is built from 15 residues. V gave up 2 bases and J gave up 4 bases; unmatched junction bases: 4. For the CDR3, the DNA is TGTGCTAGTGGTTTGACAGGGGCCAGCACCGGGGAGCTGTTTTTT. This translates into CASGLTGASTGELFF.

V usage is TRBV18 and J usage is TRBJ1-1; no reliable D call. Trimming took 0 bases from V and 1 from J, leaving 6 bases between them. Germline V CDR1 and CDR2: KGHSH, LQKENI. The CDR3 contains 14 residues. The CDR3 spells CASSPPAGNTEAFF. The CDR3 region has the DNA TGTGCCAGCTCACCACCGGCAGGGAACACTGAAGCTTTCTTT.